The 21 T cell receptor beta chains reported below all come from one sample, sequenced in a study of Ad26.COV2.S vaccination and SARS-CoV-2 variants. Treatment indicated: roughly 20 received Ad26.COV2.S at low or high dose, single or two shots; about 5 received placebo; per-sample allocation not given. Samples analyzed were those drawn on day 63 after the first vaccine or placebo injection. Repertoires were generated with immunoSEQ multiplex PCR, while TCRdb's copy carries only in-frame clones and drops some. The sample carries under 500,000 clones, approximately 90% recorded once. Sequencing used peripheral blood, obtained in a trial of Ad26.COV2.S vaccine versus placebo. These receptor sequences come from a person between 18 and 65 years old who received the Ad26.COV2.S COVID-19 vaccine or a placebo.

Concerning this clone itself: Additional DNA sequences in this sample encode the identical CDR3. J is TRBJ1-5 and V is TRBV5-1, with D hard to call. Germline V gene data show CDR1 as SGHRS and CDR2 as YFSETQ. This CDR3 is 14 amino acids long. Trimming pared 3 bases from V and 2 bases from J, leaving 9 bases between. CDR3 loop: CASSSMGGNQPQHF. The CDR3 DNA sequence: TGCGCCAGCAGCTCCATGGGTGGCAATCAGCCCCAGCATTTT. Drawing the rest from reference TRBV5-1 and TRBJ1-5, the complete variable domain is KAGVTQTPRYLIKTRGQQVTLSCSPISGHRSVSWYQQTPGQGLQFLFEYFSETQRNKGNFPGRFSGRQFSNSRSEMNVSTLELGDSALYLCASSSMGGNQPQHFGDGTRLSIL.

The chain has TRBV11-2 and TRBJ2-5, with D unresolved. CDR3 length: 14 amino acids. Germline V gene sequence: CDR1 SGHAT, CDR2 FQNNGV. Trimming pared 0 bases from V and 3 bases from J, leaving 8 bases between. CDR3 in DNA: TGTGCCAGCAGCTTAGATCGAAACGAAGAGACCCAGTACTTC. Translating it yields CASSLDRNEETQYF.

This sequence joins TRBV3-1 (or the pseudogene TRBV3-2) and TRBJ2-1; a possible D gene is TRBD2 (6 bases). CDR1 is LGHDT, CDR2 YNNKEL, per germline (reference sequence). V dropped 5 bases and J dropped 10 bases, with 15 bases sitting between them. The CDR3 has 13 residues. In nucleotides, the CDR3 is TGTGCCAGCAGCTCCTACCAGGCGGGGGAGCAGTTCTTC. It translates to CASSSYQAGEQFF.

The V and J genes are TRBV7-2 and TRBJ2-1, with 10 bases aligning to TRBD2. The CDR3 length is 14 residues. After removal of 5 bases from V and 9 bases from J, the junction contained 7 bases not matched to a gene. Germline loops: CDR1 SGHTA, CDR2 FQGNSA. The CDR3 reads CASSERGGLGEQFF. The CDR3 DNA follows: TGTGCCAGCAGCGAGCGGGGGGGCCTTGGTGAGCAGTTCTTC. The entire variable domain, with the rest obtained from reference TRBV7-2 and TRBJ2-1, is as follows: GAGVSQSPSNKVTEKGKDVELRCDPISGHTALYWYRQSLGQGLEFLIYFQGNSAPDKSGLPSDRFSAERTGGSVSTLTIQRTQQEDSAVYLCASSERGGLGEQFFGPGTRLTVL.

The CDR3 region is CASSDEVAAQGSQYF. The CDR3 DNA follows: TGTGCCAGCAGTGATGAGGTGGCGGCCCAAGGTTCGCAGTATTTT. The V and J genes are TRBV2 and TRBJ2-3; unclear D gene. CDR3 length: 15 amino acids. Germline V CDR1 and CDR2: SNHLY, FYNNEI. Deletions cut 3 bases from V and 10 bases from J, with 20 bases between.

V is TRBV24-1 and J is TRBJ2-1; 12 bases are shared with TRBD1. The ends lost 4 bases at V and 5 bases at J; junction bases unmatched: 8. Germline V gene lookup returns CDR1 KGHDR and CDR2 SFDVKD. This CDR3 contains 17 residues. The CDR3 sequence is CATSDNSGTGGNNEQFF. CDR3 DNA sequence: TGTGCCACCAGTGACAATTCCGGGACAGGGGGCAACAATGAGCAGTTCTTC.

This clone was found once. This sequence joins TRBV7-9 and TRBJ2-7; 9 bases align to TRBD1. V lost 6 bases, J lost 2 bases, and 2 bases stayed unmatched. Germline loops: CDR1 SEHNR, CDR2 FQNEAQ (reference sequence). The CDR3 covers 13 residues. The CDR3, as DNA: TGTGCCAGCAGACGACAGGGGGCCTACGAGCAGTACTTC. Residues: CASRRQGAYEQYF.

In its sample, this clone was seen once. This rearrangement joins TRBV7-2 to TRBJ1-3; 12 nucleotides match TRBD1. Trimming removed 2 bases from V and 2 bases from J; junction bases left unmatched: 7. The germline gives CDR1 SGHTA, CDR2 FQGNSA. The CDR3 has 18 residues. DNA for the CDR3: TGTGCCAGCAGCTTACGGGACAGGGGGCGAGGGGCTGGAAACACCATATATTTT. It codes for CASSLRDRGRGAGNTIYF.

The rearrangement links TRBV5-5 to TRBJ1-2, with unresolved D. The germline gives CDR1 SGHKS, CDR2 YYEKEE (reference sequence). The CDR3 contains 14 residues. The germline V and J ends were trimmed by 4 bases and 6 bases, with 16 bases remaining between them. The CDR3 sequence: CASSRDGMRDGYTF. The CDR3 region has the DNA TGTGCCAGCAGCCGTGACGGCATGAGGGATGGCTACACCTTC.

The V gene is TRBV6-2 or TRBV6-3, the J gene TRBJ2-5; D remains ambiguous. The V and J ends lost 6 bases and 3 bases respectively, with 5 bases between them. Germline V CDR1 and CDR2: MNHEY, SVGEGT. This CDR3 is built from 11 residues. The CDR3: CASSPEETQYF. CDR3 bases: TGTGCCAGCAGCCCCGAAGAGACCCAGTACTTC.

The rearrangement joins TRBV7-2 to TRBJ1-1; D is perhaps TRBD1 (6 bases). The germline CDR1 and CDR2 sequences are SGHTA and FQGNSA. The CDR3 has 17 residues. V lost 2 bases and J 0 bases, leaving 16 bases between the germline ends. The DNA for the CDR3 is TGTGCCAGCAGCTTACCGATCCGGGGGGCATTGAACACTGAAGCTTTCTTT. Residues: CASSLPIRGALNTEAFF.

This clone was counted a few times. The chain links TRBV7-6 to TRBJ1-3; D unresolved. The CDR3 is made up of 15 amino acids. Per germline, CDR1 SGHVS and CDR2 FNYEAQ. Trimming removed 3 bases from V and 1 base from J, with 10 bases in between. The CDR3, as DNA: TGTGCCAGCAGCTTTAACTCCGAATCTGGAAACACCATATATTTT. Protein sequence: CASSFNSESGNTIYF.

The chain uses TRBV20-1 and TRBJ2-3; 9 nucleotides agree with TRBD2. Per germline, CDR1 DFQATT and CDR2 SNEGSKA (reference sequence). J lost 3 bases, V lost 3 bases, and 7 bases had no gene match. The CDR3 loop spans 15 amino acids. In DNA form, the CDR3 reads TGCAGTGCTAGTGCTTGGGCGGGGGGGACAGATACGCAGTATTTT. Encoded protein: CSASAWAGGTDTQYF.

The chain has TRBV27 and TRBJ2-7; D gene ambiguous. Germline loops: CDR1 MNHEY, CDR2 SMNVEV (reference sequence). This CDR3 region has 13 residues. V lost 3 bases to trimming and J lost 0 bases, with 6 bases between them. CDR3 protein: CASSFTDSYEQYF. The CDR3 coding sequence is TGTGCCAGCAGTTTTACCGACTCCTACGAGCAGTACTTC.

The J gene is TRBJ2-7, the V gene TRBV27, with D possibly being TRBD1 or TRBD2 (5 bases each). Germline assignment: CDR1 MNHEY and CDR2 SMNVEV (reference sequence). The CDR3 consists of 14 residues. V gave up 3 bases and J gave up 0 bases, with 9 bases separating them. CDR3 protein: CASSFAGSSYEQYF. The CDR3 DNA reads TGTGCCAGCAGTTTCGCAGGGAGCTCCTACGAGCAGTACTTC.

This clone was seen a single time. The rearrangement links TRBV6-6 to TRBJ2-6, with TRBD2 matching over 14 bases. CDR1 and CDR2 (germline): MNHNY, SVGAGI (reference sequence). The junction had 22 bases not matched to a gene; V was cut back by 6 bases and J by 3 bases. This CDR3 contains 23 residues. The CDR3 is CASSSITDPWTSGGIYGANVLTF. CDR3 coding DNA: TGTGCCAGCAGCTCGATCACCGACCCTTGGACTAGCGGGGGGATTTATGGGGCCAACGTCCTGACTTTC.

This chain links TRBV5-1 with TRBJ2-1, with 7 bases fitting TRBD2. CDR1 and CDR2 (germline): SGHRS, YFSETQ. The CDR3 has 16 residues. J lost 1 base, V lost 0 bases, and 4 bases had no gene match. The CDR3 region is CASSLVASGSYNEQFF. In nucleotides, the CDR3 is TGCGCCAGCAGCTTGGTAGCTAGCGGATCCTACAATGAGCAGTTCTTC.

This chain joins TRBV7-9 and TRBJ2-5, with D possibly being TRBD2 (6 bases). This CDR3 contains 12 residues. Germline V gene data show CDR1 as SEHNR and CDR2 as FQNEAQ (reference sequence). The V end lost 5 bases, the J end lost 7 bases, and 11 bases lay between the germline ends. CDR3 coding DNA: TGTGCCAGCAGCGGCCGGGGGATGACCCAGTACTTC. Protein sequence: CASSGRGMTQYF.

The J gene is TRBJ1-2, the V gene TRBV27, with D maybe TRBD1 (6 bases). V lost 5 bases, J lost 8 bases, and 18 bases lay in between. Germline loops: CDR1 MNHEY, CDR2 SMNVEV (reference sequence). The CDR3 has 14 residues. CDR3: CASSIQGSTMGYTF. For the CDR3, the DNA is TGTGCCAGCAGTATACAGGGCTCAACTATGGGCTACACCTTC.

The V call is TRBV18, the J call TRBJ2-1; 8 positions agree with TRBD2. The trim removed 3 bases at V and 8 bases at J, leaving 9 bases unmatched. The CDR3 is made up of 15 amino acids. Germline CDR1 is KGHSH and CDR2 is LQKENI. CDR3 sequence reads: CASSPGLDALDEQFF. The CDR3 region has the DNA TGTGCCAGCTCACCGGGACTAGATGCCTTAGATGAGCAGTTCTTC.

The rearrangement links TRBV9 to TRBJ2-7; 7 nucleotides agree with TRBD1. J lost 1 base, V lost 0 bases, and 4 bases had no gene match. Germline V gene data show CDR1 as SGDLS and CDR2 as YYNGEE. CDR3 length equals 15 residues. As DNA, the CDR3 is TGTGCCAGCAGCGTAGAATGGGACAGTTCCTACGAGCAGTACTTC. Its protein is CASSVEWDSSYEQYF.